Shown below are 3 T cell receptor beta chains from a single sample sequenced in a study of blood T cells in healthy people across ages. A J-beta primer mix and a sample-barcoded 5' primer were used in a second PCR of roughly 6 to 11 cycles. TCRdb reprocessed the 5' RACE reads with MiXCR, giving one entry per CDR3 protein. The table shows approximately 1,000,000 distinct CDR3 sequences, with roughly two fifths occurring only once. Input material: blood. These receptors were obtained from a man aged 18-30 years in good health.

This clonotype was counted only a few times. The CDR3 reads CASRDRTGDKNIQYF. As DNA, the CDR3 is TGTGCCAGCAGGGACAGGACCGGGGACAAAAACATTCAGTACTTC. V is TRBV2 and J is TRBJ2-4, with 7 bases that match TRBD1. The CDR3 extends over 15 amino acids. J gave up 3 bases and V 6 bases, and 8 bases lay outside the gene matches. Germline lookup yields CDR1 SNHLY and CDR2 FYNNEI.

The chain employs TRBV6-1 and TRBJ2-7; possible D gene TRBD2, 5 bases. Trimming left V 6 bases short and J 9 bases short, with 21 bases between. The CDR3 is 14 amino acids. Germline V lookup: CDR1 MNHNS, CDR2 SASEGT. The DNA of the CDR3 is TGTGCCAGCAGGTCGGGGATGGACGTACGCGGGCAGTACTTC. Protein sequence: CASRSGMDVRGQYF.

This clonotype has a handful of counts. The chain recombines TRBV6-6 with TRBJ2-7, with D unclear. V was shortened by 4 bases and J by 0 bases, with 13 bases between the two germline ends. Germline CDR1 reads MNHNY; CDR2 reads SVGAGI (reference sequence). This CDR3 region has 15 residues. As DNA, the CDR3 is TGTGCCAGCAGTTTTCAATTGGAGAGCTCCTACGAGCAGTACTTC. This encodes CASSFQLESSYEQYF.